What follows are 19 T cell receptor beta chains derived from one specimen sequenced in a study of tumor-infiltrating lymphocytes in glioblastoma multiforme. Three nested ARM-PCR rounds with V-beta and C-beta primers built TCRB libraries. TCRdb reprocessed the multiplex PCR reads with MiXCR, giving one entry per CDR3 protein. Here the sample spans about 9,600 distinct CDR3 sequences, 65% to 75% being singletons. Sequencing used brain tumor tissue. These receptors were obtained from a male donor with glioblastoma.

The chain's CDR3 is CASADREIYGYTF. CDR3 nucleotide sequence: TGTGCCAGCGCAGACAGGGAGATATATGGCTACACCTTC. The rearrangement links TRBV6-2 or TRBV6-3 to TRBJ1-2, with TRBD1 matching over 7 bases. There are 13 residues in the CDR3. Germline V CDR1 and CDR2: MNHEY, SVGEGT. Losses at the gene ends were 8 bases for V and 5 bases for J; bases not matched to a gene: 8.

This CDR3 is CASSQGVAGNTDTQYF. The CDR3 DNA sequence: TGCGCCAGCAGCCAAGGGGTAGCGGGGAACACAGATACGCAGTATTTT. The V gene is TRBV4-3, the J gene TRBJ2-3, with TRBD2 matching over 8 bases. Germline values: CDR1 LGHNA, CDR2 YSLEER. Trimming at V came to 1 base and at J to 2 bases, leaving 5 bases not matched to a gene. The CDR3 covers 16 residues.

This chain uses TRBV6-2 or TRBV6-3 with TRBJ2-2; D gene unclear. Germline V CDR1 and CDR2: MNHEY, SVGEGT. This CDR3 is 15 amino acids long. Trimming removed 6 bases from V and 0 bases from J, with 11 bases in between. The CDR3 nucleotides read TGTGCCAGCAGCCGCGAGGCCACGAACACCGGGGAGCTGTTTTTT. The encoded protein is CASSREATNTGELFF.

In the case of this clonotype: The junction departs from germline at one end; a sequencing error may be responsible. The chain combines TRBV4-1 with TRBJ1-1; TRBD1 aligns across 12 bases. CDR1 is MGHRA and CDR2 is YSYEKL in the germline V gene. CDR3 length equals 15 residues. CDR3 loop: CASSQGGTGGTEAIF. The CDR3 bases are TGCGCCAGCAGCCAAGGCGGGACAGGGGGCACTGAAGCTATCTTT.

This clonotype was seen more than once but under ten times. A junction boundary mismatches the germline segment, possibly from a read error. The chain employs TRBV6-1 and TRBJ2-6; D tentatively fits TRBD1 or TRBD2 (5 bases each). There are 15 residues in the CDR3. Germline V CDR1 and CDR2: MNHNS, SASEGT. The chain's CDR3 is CVSSEGETGANVLTF. In DNA form, the CDR3 reads TGTGTCAGCAGTGAAGGGGAGACAGGGGCCAACGTCCTGACTTTC.

The gene calls are TRBV10-2 and TRBJ2-1; D gene uncertain. CDR3 length equals 12 residues. V lost 6 bases to trimming and J lost 2 bases, with 5 bases between them. Germline assignment: CDR1 WSHSY and CDR2 SAAADI. CDR3 nucleotide sequence: TGCGCCAGCAGGGATCCCTACAATGAGCAGTTCTTC. Translating gives CASRDPYNEQFF.

The gene calls are TRBV11-2 and TRBJ2-3; D is ambiguous. Germline loops: CDR1 SGHAT, CDR2 FQNNGV. This CDR3 region has 11 residues. V lost 5 bases to trimming and J lost 2 bases, with 2 bases between them. CDR3 residues: CASSTTDTQYF. In nucleotides, the CDR3 is TGTGCCAGCAGCACCACAGATACGCAGTATTTT. Drawing the rest from reference TRBV11-2 and TRBJ2-3, the complete variable domain is EAGVAQSPRYKIIEKRQSVAFWCNPISGHATLYWYQQILGQGPKLLIQFQNNGVVDDSQLPKDRFSAERLKGVDSTLKIQPAKLEDSAVYLCASSTTDTQYFGPGTRLTVL.

The CDR3 region has the DNA TGTGCCATCAGCGGACTAGCGGCTACCCACTATTTT. Translated, it gives CAISGLAATHYF. V usage is TRBV10-3 and J usage is TRBJ2-3; TRBD2 matches at 10 bases. This CDR3 comprises 12 residues. V lost 6 bases and J lost 15; bases outside the gene matches: 9. From germline, CDR1 is ENHRY and CDR2 SYGVKD.

The V call is TRBV20-1, the J call TRBJ2-1; D might be TRBD1 or TRBD2, each matching 5 bases. Per germline, CDR1 DFQATT and CDR2 SNEGSKA (reference sequence). V was trimmed by 5 bases and J by 5 bases, leaving 19 bases between them. The CDR3 contains 15 residues. CDR3: CSAGAGTRGNNEQFF. Here the CDR3 DNA reads TGCAGTGCTGGGGCCGGGACCAGAGGGAACAATGAGCAGTTCTTC.

Of note for this clonotype: The junction differs from germline at one of its ends, possibly a read error. CDR3 sequence: CSASTSSGNSYEQYF. CDR3 DNA: TGCAGTGCTAGCACCTCTAGCGGGAATTCCTACGAGCAGTATTTC. This rearrangement joins TRBV20-1 to TRBJ2-7, with 9 bases fitting TRBD2. CDR1 is DFQATT and CDR2 is SNEGSKA in the germline V gene (reference sequence). This CDR3 is 15 amino acids long.

As regards this clonotype: One junction end does not reproduce the germline sequence, and a read error may be involved. The chain links TRBV11-2 to TRBJ2-1; possibly TRBD2 for D (6 bases). The CDR3 runs to 14 residues. Germline CDR1 and CDR2: SGHAT and FQNNGV. The CDR3 bases are TGTGTCAGCAGCCCCGGAAGCCTGACTAGGGAGCAGTTCTTC. The encoded protein is CVSSPGSLTREQFF.

The rearrangement links TRBV11-2 to TRBJ2-4; 7 nucleotides match TRBD1. The CDR3 length is 14 residues. With V trimmed by 5 bases and J by 2 bases, 3 bases remained unmatched. The germline V gene has CDR1 SGHAT and CDR2 FQNNGV. This chain's CDR3 is CASSPTGTKNIQYF. For the CDR3, the DNA is TGTGCCAGCAGCCCGACAGGGACCAAAAACATTCAGTACTTC.

The chain employs TRBV3-1 and TRBJ1-1; TRBD1 agrees at 11 bases. CDR1 and CDR2 (germline): LGHDT, YNNKEL (reference sequence). The CDR3 has 14 amino acids. With 4 bases clipped from V and 4 bases from J, the junction kept 2 bases outside the gene matches. CDR3 in DNA: TGTGCCAGCAGCCGAGGGACAGGGGGCACTGAAGCTTTCTTT. Translated: CASSRGTGGTEAFF.

As for this clonotype: At one of its ends the junction is not consistent with the germline gene, which may arise from a read error. The chain has TRBV20-1 and TRBJ2-1; 9 bases are shared with TRBD2. This CDR3 contains 16 residues. Germline CDR1 reads DFQATT; CDR2 reads SNEGSKA (reference sequence). The CDR3 sequence: CGASRPGLAGMNEQSF. Written as DNA, the CDR3 is TGCGGTGCTAGTCGACCGGGACTAGCAGGAATGAATGAGCAGTCCTTC.

The V gene is TRBV20-1, the J gene TRBJ2-5, with 8 bases aligning to TRBD1. There are 15 residues in the CDR3. Germline CDR1 is DFQATT and CDR2 is SNEGSKA (reference sequence). The trim removed 6 bases at V and 4 bases at J, leaving 13 bases unmatched. The CDR3 here is CSAISSRTGIETQYF. CDR3 DNA: TGCAGTGCCATATCATCCCGGACAGGGATAGAGACCCAGTACTTC.

Concerning this clonotype: It may be a read error: a sequence one base away is much more abundant. The genes are TRBV7-9 and TRBJ2-4; no reliable D call. Germline CDR1 and CDR2: SEHNR and FQNEAQ (reference sequence). This CDR3 is built from 15 residues. V was shortened by 2 bases and J by 6 bases, with 14 bases between the two germline ends. This chain's CDR3 is CASSLPQDRGNIQYF. The CDR3 DNA is TGTGCCAGCAGCTTACCGCAGGATCGTGGAAACATTCAGTACTTC.

The V gene is TRBV20-1, the J gene TRBJ2-4; TRBD1 agrees at 9 bases. Trimming took 0 bases from V and 13 from J; bases not matched to a gene: 25. Germline-derived CDR1 and CDR2 are DFQATT and SNEGSKA (reference sequence). This CDR3 is built from 19 residues. CDR3: CSARDPDRGIRKAKNVQYF. The CDR3 nucleotides are TGCAGTGCTAGAGACCCGGACAGGGGAATTCGGAAAGCCAAAAACGTGCAGTACTTC.

By frequency in the sample, this clonotype is medium-sized (0.01 to 0.1%). J is TRBJ2-7 and V is TRBV4-2, with TRBD2 as a possible D gene (5 bases). Germline-derived CDR1 and CDR2 are LGHNA and YNFKEQ. V gave up 0 bases and J gave up 6 bases, with 21 bases separating them. This CDR3 has 17 residues. The CDR3 DNA follows: TGTGCCAGCAGCCAAGAAACCCCGAGTACGGGAAGGGTCGAGCAGTACTTC. Residues: CASSQETPSTGRVEQYF.

This clonotype was seen a handful of times. CDR3: CAASGRVGTDTQYF. The CDR3 region has the DNA TGTGCCGCTAGCGGGAGGGTCGGGACAGATACGCAGTATTTT. The chain employs TRBV6-5 and TRBJ2-3; 12 bases are shared with TRBD2. This CDR3 contains 14 residues. J lost 3 bases, V lost 11 bases, and 6 bases had no gene match. The germline gives CDR1 MNHEY, CDR2 SVGAGI.